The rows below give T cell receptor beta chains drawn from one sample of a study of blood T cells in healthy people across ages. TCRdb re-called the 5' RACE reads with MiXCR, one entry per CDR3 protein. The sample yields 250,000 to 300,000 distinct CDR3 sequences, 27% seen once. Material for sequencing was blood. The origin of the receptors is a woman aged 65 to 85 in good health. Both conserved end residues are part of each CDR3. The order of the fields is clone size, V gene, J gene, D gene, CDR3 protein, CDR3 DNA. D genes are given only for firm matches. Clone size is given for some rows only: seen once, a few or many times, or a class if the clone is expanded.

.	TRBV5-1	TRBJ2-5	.	CASSSRGRTQETQYF	TGCGCCAGCAGCTCTCGGGGTAGGACCCAAGAGACCCAGTACTTC
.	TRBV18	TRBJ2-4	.	CASSPLERRGTKNIQYF	TGTGCCAGCTCACCACTAGAGCGAAGGGGGACCAAAAACATTCAGTACTTC
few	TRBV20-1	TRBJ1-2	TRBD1	CSASRGGQTIYGYTF	TGCAGTGCCTCCCGGGGGGGACAGACGATCTATGGCTACACCTTC
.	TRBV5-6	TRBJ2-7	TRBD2	CASTFDRGGRFAEQYF	TGTGCCAGCACCTTCGACCGGGGCGGGAGATTCGCCGAGCAGTACTTC
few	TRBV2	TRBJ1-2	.	CAGSEGGLLGYTF	TGTGCCGGCAGTGAGGGGGGACTCCTTGGCTACACCTTC
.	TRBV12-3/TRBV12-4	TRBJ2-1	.	CASSLGRAEQFF	TGTGCCAGCAGTTTGGGCAGGGCCGAGCAGTTCTTC
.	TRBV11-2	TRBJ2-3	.	CASSLGDLRHTQYF	TGTGCCAGCAGCTTAGGGGACCTGCGACATACGCAGTATTTT
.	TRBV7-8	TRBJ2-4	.	CASSSADRAKNIQYF	TGTGCCAGCAGCTCAGCGGACAGAGCCAAAAACATTCAGTACTTC
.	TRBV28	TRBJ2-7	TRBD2	CASSLTPLRTSGRSSYEQYF	TGTGCCAGCAGTTTAACCCCCCTTAGGACTAGCGGGAGGAGCTCCTACGAGCAGTACTTC
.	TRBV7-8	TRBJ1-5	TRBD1	CASSGGTGGGGNQPQHF	TGTGCCAGCAGCGGAGGTACAGGGGGCGGCGGTAATCAGCCCCAGCATTTT
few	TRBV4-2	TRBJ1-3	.	CASSQDRAGTGNTIYF	TGTGCCAGCAGCCAAGATCGGGCAGGAACTGGAAACACCATATATTTT
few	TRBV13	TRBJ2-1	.	CASSPSNLAGGGNEQFF	TGTGCCAGCAGCCCCTCTAATTTGGCAGGGGGAGGGAATGAGCAGTTCTTC
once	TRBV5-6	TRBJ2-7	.	CASNVGGLGSYEQYF	TGTGCCAGCAACGTGGGGGGGCTTGGCTCCTACGAGCAGTACTTC
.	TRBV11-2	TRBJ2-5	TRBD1	CASSPYRGVDQETQYF	TGTGCCAGCAGCCCCTACAGGGGGGTCGACCAAGAGACCCAGTACTTC
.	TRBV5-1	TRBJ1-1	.	CASSFSLGTRVSEAFF	TGCGCCAGCAGCTTCTCCCTCGGGACCAGAGTGAGTGAAGCTTTCTTT
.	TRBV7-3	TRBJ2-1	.	CASSLEGRSYNEQFF	TGTGCCAGCAGCTTAGAGGGCCGCTCCTACAATGAGCAGTTCTTC
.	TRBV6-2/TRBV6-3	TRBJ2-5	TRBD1	CVSSYSRGHGTQYF	TGTGTCAGCAGTTACTCGAGGGGGCACGGGACCCAGTACTTC
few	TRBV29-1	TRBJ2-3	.	CSVDAGTDTQYF	TGCAGCGTTGACGCCGGCACAGATACGCAGTATTTT
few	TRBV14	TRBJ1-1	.	CASSQANKRNTEAFF	TGTGCCAGCAGCCAAGCAAATAAGCGGAACACTGAAGCTTTCTTT
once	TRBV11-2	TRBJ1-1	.	CASSPEVNTEAFF	TGTGCCAGCAGCCCAGAAGTGAACACTGAAGCTTTCTTT
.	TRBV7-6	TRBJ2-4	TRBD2	CASSPSGNAKSIQYF	TGTGCCAGCAGCCCCAGCGGGAACGCCAAAAGCATTCAGTACTTC
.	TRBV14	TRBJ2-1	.	CASSPFDYEQFF	TGTGCCAGCAGCCCCTTCGATTATGAGCAGTTCTTC
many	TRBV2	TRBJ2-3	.	CASMESRSAQYF	TGTGCCAGCATGGAAAGCCGTTCGGCGCAGTATTTT
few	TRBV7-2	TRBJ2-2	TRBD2	CASSYSGLAGNTGELFF	TGTGCCAGCAGCTATTCTGGGCTAGCGGGGAACACCGGGGAGCTGTTTTTT
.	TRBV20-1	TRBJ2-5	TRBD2	CSARTGGIETQYF	TGCAGTGCACGCACGGGAGGGATAGAGACCCAGTACTTC
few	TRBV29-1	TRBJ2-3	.	CSVLGNTDTQYF	TGCAGCGTGCTCGGGAACACAGATACGCAGTATTTT
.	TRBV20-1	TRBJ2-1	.	CSARLRRGRLDNEQFF	TGCAGTGCTAGACTGCGGAGGGGTAGGTTGGACAATGAGCAGTTCTTC
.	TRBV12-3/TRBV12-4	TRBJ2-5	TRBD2	CASSPRVAGGETQYF	TGTGCCAGCAGTCCGCGGGTAGCGGGAGGGGAGACCCAGTACTTC
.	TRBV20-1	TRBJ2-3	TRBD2	CSARGLAGASDTQYF	TGCAGTGCTAGAGGACTAGCGGGAGCATCGGATACGCAGTATTTT
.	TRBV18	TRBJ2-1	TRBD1	CASSPRDSLRGNEQFF	TGTGCCAGCTCACCACGGGACAGCCTAAGGGGTAATGAGCAGTTCTTC
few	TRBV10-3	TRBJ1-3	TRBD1	CAISRQGPSSGNTIYF	TGTGCCATCAGCAGACAGGGGCCGAGCTCTGGAAACACCATATATTTT
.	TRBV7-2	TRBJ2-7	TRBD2	CASSYSSGTSEQYF	TGTGCCAGCAGCTATTCTAGCGGCACATCCGAGCAGTACTTC
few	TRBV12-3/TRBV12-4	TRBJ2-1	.	CASSLRGRGLRSYNEQFF	TGTGCCAGCAGTTTAAGGGGGAGGGGGCTTCGCTCCTACAATGAGCAGTTCTTC
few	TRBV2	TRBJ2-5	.	CASSGSTRRQETQYF	TGTGCCAGCAGTGGCTCAACGCGCCGTCAAGAGACCCAGTACTTC
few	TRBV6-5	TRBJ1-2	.	CASSYHGGKRNYGYTF	TGTGCCAGCAGTTACCATGGGGGAAAACGGAACTATGGCTACACCTTC
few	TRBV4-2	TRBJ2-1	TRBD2	CASSQERREFPNEQFF	TGTGCCAGCAGCCAAGAACGGCGGGAGTTCCCCAATGAGCAGTTCTTC
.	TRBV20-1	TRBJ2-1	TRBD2	CSATPGTSANNEQFF	TGCAGTGCTACTCCCGGGACTAGCGCTAACAATGAGCAGTTCTTC
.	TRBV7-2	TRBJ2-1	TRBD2	CASQNSGSSYNEQFF	TGTGCCAGCCAAAATAGCGGGAGCTCCTACAATGAGCAGTTCTTC
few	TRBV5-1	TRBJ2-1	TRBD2	CASSLGEGPNEQFF	TGCGCCAGCAGCTTGGGGGAGGGCCCGAATGAGCAGTTCTTC
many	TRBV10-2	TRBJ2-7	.	CARDSVRTHYEQYF	TGCGCCAGGGATTCGGTCAGGACACATTACGAGCAGTACTTC
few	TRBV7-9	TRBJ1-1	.	CASSLRGRTEAFF	TGTGCCAGCAGCTTGCGGGGAAGGACTGAAGCTTTCTTT
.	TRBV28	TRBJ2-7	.	CASSFLSYEQYF	TGTGCCAGCAGTTTTCTCTCCTACGAGCAGTACTTC
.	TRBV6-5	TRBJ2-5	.	CASSTGNNEQLF	TGTGCCAGCAGTACAGGGAACAATGAGCAGCTCTTC
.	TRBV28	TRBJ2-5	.	CASVPALQETQYF	TGTGCCAGCGTCCCCGCGCTCCAAGAGACCCAGTACTTC
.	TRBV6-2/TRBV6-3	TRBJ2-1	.	CASSLPGVEQFF	TGTGCCAGCAGTTTACCAGGGGTTGAGCAGTTCTTC
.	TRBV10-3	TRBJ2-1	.	CAIRADPASSYNEQFF	TGTGCCATCAGGGCAGATCCAGCGAGCTCCTACAATGAGCAGTTCTTC
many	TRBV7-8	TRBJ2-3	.	CASSFKNTQYF	TGTGCCAGCAGCTTTAAGAATACGCAGTATTTT
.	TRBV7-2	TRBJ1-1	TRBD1	CASSATGALNTEAFF	TGTGCCAGCAGCGCAACAGGGGCACTGAACACTGAAGCTTTCTTT
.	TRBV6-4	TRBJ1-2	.	CASSVGQNYGYTF	TGTGCCAGCAGTGTCGGACAGAACTATGGCTACACCTTC
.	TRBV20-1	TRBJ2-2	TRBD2	CSAHDPSGAGELFF	TGCAGTGCTCATGATCCTAGCGGGGCCGGGGAGCTGTTTTTT